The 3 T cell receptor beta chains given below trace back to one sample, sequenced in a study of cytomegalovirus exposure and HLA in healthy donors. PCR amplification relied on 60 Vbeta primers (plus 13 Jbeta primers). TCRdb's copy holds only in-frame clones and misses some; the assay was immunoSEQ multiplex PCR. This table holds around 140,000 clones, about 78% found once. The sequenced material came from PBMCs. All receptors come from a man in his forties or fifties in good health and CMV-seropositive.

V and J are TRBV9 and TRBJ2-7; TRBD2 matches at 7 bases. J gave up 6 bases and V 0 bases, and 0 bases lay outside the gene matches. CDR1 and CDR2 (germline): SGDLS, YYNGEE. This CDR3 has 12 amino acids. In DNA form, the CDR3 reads TGTGCCAGCAGCGTAGGGGGGGGCGAGCAGTACTTC. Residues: CASSVGGGEQYF.

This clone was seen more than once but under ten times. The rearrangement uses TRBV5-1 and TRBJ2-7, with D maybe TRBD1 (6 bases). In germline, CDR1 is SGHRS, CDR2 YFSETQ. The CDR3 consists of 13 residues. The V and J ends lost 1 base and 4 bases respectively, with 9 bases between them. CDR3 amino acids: CASSLTTGYEQYF. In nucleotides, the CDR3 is TGCGCCAGCAGCTTGACCACAGGGTACGAGCAGTACTTC.

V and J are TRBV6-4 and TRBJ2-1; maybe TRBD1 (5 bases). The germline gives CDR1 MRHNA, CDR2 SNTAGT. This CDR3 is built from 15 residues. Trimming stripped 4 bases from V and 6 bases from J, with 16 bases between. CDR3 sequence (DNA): TGTGCCAGCAGTGTTTTTCAGGGCGTTGGCAATGAGCAGTTCTTC. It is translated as CASSVFQGVGNEQFF.